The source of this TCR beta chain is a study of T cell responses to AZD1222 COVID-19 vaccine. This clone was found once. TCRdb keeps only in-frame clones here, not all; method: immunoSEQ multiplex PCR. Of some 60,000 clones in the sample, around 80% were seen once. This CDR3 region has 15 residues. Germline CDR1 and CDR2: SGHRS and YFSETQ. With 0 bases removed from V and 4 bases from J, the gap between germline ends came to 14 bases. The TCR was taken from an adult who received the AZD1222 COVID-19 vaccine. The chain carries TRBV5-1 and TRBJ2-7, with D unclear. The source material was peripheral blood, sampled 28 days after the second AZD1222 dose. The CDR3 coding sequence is TGCGCCAGCAGCTTGGGACAAACCACAAATTACGAGCAGTACTTC. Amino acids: CASSLGQTTNYEQYF.